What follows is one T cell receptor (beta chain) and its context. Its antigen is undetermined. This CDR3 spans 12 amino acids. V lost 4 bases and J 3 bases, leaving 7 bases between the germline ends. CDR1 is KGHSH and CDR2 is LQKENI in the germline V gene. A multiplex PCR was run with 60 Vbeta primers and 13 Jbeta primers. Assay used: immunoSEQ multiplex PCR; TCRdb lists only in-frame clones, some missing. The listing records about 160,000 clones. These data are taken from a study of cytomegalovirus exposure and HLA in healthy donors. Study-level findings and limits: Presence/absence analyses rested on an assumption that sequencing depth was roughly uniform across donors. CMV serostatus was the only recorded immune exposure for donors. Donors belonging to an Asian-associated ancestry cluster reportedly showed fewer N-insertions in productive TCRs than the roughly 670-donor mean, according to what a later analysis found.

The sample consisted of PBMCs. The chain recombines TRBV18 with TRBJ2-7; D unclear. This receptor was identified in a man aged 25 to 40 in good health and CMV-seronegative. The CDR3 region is CASSLPGYEQYF. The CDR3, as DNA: TGTGCCAGCTCACTTCCAGGCTACGAGCAGTACTTC.